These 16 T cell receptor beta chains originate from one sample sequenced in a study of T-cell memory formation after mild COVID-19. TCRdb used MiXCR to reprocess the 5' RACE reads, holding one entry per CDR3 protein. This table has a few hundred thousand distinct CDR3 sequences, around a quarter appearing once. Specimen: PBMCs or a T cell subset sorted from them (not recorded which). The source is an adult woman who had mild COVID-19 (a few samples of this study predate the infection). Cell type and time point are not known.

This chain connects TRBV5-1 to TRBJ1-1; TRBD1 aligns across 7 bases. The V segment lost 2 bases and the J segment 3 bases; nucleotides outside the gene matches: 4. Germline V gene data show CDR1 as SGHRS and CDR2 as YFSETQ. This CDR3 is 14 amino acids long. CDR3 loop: CASSLAGGDTEAFF. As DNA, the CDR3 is TGCGCCAGCAGCTTAGCAGGGGGGGACACTGAAGCTTTCTTT.

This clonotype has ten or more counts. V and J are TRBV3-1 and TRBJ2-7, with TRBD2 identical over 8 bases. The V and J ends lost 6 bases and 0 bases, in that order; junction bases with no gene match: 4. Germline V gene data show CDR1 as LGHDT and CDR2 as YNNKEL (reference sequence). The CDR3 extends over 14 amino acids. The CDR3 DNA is TGTGCCAGCAGATCTAGCGGGCTCTCCTACGAGCAGTACTTC. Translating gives CASRSSGLSYEQYF.

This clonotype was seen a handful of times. CDR3 in amino acids: CASSDRASGANVLTF. Here the CDR3 DNA reads TGTGCCAGCAGTGACAGGGCTTCTGGGGCCAACGTCCTGACTTTC. The V gene is TRBV2, the J gene TRBJ2-6; TRBD1 might be the D (5 bases). The CDR3 length is 15 residues. Trimming took off 3 bases at V and 1 base at J, with 7 bases between the two ends. Germline V gene data show CDR1 as SNHLY and CDR2 as FYNNEI. The full variable domain, with the rest looked up from reference TRBV2 and TRBJ2-6, is EPEVTQTPSHQVTQMGQEVILRCVPISNHLYFYWYRQILGQKVEFLVSFYNNEISEKSEIFDDQFSVERPDGSNFTLKIRSTKLEDSAMYFCASSDRASGANVLTFGAGSRLTVL.

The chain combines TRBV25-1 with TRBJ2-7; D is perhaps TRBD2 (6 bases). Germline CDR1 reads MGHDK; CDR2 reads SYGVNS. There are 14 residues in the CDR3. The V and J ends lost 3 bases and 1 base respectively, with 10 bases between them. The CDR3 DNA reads TGTGCCAGCAGTGAGGAGGGCAGGTCCTACGAGCAGTACTTC. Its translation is CASSEEGRSYEQYF.

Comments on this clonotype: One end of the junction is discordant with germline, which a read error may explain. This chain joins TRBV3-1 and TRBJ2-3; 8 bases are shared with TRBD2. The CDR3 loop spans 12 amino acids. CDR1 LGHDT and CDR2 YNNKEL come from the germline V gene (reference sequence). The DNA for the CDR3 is TGTGCCAGCAGCCAAGAGCCACTAGCGGTGGATTTT. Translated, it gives CASSQEPLAVDF.

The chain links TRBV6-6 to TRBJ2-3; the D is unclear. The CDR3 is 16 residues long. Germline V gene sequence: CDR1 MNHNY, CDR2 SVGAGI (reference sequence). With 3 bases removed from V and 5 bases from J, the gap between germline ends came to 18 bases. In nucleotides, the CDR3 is TGTGCCAGCAGTTATGGCTTTACCCCCGGAGTAGATACGCAGTATTTT. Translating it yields CASSYGFTPGVDTQYF.

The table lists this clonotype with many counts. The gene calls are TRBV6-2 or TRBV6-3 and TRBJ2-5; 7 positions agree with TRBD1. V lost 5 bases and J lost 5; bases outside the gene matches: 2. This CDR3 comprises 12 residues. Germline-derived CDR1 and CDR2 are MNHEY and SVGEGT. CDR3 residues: CASSGTAETQYF. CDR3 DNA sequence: TGTGCCAGCAGTGGGACAGCCGAGACCCAGTACTTC.

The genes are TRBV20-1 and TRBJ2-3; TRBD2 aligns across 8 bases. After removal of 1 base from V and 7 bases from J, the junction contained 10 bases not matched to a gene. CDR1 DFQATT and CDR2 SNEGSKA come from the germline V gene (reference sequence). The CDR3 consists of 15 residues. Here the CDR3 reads CSARGRGLVRYTQYF. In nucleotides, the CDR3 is TGCAGTGCTAGAGGCCGGGGACTAGTACGTTATACGCAGTATTTT.

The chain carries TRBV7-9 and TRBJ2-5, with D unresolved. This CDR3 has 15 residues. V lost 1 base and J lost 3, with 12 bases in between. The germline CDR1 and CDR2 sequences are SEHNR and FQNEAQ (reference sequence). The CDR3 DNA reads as TGTGCCAGCAGCTTAGGCAGGACCTGGGAAGAGACCCAGTACTTC. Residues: CASSLGRTWEETQYF. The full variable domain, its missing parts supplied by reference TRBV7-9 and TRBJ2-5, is DTGVSQNPRHKITKRGQNVTFRCDPISEHNRLYWYRQTLGQGPEFLTYFQNEAQLEKSRLLSDRFSAERPKGSFSTLEIQRTEQGDSAMYLCASSLGRTWEETQYFGPGTRLLVL.

This chain's CDR3 is CASSEAPTPYEQYF. In nucleotides, the CDR3 is TGTGCCAGCAGTGAAGCGCCGACACCATACGAGCAGTACTTC. This sequence joins TRBV2 and TRBJ2-7; D ambiguous. This CDR3 spans 14 amino acids. V was shortened by 0 bases and J by 4 bases, with 10 bases between the two germline ends. Germline CDR1 reads SNHLY; CDR2 reads FYNNEI.

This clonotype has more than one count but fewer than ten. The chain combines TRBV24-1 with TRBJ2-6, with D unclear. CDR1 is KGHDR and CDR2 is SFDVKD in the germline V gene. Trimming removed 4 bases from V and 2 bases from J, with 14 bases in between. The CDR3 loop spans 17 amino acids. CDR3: CATSDPVSRTGANVLTF. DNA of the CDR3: TGTGCCACCAGTGACCCGGTCAGCCGGACTGGGGCCAACGTCCTGACTTTC.

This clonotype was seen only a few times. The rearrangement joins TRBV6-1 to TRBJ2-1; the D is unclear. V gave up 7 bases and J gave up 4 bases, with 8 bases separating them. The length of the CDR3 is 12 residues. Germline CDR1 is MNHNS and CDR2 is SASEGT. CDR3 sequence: CASKIGYNEQFF. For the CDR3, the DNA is TGTGCCAGCAAGATAGGGTACAATGAGCAGTTCTTC.

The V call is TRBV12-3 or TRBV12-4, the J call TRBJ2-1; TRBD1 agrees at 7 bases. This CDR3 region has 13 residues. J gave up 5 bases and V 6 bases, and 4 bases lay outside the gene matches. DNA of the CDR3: TGTGCCAGCAGGGACAGGTTAAACAATGAGCAGTTCTTC. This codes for CASRDRLNNEQFF.

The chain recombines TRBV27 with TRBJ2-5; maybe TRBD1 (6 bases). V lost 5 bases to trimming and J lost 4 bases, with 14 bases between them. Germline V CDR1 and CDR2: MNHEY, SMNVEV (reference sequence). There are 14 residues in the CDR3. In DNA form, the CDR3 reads TGTGCCAGCAGTCACCGGGACATACGAGAGACCCAGTACTTC. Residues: CASSHRDIRETQYF.

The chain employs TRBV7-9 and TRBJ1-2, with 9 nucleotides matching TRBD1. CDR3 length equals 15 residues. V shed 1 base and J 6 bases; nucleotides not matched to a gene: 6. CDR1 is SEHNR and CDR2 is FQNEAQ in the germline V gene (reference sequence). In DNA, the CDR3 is TGTGCCAGCAGCTTAGAGGGACAGGGACTGGATGGCTACACCTTC. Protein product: CASSLEGQGLDGYTF.

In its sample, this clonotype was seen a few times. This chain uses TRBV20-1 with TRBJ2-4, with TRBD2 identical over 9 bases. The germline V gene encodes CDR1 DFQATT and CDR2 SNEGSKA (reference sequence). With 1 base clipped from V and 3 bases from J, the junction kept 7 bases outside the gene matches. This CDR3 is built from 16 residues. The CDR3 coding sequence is TGCAGTGCTAGAGTCGCGGGAGGGCCTGGCAAAAACATTCAGTACTTC. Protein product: CSARVAGGPGKNIQYF.